This TCR beta chain was sequenced for a study of lymphopenia after photon versus proton radiotherapy. Study-wide findings and caveats: Relative stability marked proton patients; photon patients lost diversity and naive cells. After the lymphocyte nadir, photon-treated repertoires showed oligoclonal expansion, especially of CD8+ Temra cells.

The assay was immunoSEQ multiplex PCR, and TCRdb's table has in-frame clones only and misses some. The sample holds around 63,000 clones, around 87% seen once. Notes on this clone: What it binds is not known.

The CDR3 loop spans 14 amino acids. The germline gives CDR1 SGHVS, CDR2 FNYEAQ. The V end lost 2 bases, the J end lost 3 bases, and 7 bases lay between the germline ends. The V call is TRBV7-6, the J call TRBJ1-4; D perhaps matches TRBD1 (5 bases). The sample in question was peripheral blood, obtained from a patient treated with proton-based radiotherapy. The receptor comes from a man older than 75 with esophageal cancer. DNA of the CDR3: TGTGCCAGCAGCTTAAGACAGTCTAATGAAAAACTGTTTTTT. Translated: CASSLRQSNEKLFF.